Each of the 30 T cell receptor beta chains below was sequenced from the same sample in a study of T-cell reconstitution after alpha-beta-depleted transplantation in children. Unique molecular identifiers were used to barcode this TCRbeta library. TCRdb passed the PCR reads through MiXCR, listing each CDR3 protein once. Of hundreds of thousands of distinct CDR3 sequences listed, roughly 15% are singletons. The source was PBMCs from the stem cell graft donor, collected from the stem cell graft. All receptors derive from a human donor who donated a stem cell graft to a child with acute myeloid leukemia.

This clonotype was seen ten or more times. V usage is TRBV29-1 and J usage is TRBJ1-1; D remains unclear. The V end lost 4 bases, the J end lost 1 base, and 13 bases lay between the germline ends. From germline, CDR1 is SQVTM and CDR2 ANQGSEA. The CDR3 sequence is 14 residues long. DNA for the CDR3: TGCAGCGTTGTATTGCTGGTGGAGAACACTGAAGCTTTCTTT. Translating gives CSVVLLVENTEAFF.

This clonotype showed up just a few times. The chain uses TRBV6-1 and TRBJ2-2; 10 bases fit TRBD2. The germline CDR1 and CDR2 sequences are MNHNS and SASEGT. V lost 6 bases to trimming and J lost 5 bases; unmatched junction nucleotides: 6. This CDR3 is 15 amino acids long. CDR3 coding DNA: TGTGCCAGCAGGAGCGGGGGGGCCAGAACCGGGGAGCTGTTTTTT. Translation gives CASRSGGARTGELFF.

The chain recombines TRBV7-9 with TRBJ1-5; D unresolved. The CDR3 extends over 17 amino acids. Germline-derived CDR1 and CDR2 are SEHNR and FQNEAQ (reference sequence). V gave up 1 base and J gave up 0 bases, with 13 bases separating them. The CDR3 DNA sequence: TGTGCCAGCAGCTTAGAGCCGGGCCCATATAGCAATCAGCCCCAGCATTTT. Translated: CASSLEPGPYSNQPQHF.

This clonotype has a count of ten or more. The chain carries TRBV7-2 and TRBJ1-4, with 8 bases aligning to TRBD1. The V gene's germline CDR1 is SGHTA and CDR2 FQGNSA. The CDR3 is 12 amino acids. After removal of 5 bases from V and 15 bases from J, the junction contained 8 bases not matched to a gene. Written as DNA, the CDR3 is TGTGCCAGCAGCCCACGGACAGGGAGGATGTTTTTT. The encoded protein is CASSPRTGRMFF.

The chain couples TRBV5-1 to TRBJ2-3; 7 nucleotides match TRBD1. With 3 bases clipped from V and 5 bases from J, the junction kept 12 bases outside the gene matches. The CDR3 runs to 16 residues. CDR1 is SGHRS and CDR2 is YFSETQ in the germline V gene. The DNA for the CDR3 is TGCGCCAGCAGCTCGATGAAGGGGGCAGGGGTAGATACGCAGTATTTT. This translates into CASSSMKGAGVDTQYF.

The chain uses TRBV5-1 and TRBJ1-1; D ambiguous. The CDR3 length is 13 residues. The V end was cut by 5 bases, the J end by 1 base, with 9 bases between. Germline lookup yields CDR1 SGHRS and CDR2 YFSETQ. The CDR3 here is CASREARNTEAFF. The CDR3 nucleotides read TGCGCCAGCAGAGAAGCGAGGAACACTGAAGCTTTCTTT.

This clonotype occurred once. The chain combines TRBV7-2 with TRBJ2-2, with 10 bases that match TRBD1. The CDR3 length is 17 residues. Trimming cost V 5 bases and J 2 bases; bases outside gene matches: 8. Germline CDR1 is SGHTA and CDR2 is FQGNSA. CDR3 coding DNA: TGTGCCAGCAGCCGGGACAGGGGATCCCCTAACACCGGGGAGCTGTTTTTT. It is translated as CASSRDRGSPNTGELFF.

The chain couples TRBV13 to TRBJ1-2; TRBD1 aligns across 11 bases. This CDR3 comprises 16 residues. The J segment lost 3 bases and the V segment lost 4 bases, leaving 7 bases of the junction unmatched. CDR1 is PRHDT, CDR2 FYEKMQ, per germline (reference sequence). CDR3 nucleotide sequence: TGTGCCAGCAGCTCCGGGACAGGGGGATGGGACTATGGCTACACCTTC. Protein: CASSSGTGGWDYGYTF.

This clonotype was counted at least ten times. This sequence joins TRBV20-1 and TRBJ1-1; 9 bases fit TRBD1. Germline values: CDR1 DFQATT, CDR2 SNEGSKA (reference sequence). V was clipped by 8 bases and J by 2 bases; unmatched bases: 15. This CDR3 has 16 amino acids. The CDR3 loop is CSPSQGAMWGNTEAFF. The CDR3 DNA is TGCAGTCCATCACAGGGGGCAATGTGGGGCAACACTGAAGCTTTCTTT.

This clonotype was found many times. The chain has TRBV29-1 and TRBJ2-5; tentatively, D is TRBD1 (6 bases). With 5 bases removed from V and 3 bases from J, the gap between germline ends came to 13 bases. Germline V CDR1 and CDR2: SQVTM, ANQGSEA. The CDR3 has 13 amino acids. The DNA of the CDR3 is TGCAGCGTTCGTTGGGCAGGGGAAGAGACCCAGTACTTC. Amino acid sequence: CSVRWAGEETQYF.

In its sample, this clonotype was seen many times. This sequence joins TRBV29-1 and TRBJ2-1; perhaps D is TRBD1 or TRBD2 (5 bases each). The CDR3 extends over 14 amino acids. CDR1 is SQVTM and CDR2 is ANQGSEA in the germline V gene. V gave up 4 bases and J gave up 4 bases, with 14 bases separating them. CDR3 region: CSVVSRDPYNEQFF. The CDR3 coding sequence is TGCAGCGTTGTTTCCAGGGACCCTTACAATGAGCAGTTCTTC.

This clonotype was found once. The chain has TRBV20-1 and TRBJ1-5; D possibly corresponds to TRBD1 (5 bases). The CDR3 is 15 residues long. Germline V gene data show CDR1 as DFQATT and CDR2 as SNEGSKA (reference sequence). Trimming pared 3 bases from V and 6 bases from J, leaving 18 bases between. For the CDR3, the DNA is TGCAGTGCTAGGAACCCCGACGGGGGAGGTCAGCCCCAGCATTTT. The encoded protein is CSARNPDGGGQPQHF.

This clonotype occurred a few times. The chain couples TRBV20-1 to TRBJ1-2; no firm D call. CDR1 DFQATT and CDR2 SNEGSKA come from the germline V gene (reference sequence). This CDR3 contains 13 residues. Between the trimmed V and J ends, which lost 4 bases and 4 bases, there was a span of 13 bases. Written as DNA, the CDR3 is TGCAGTGCTAAGTCCCAGGCGCCCTATGGCTACACCTTC. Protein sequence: CSAKSQAPYGYTF.

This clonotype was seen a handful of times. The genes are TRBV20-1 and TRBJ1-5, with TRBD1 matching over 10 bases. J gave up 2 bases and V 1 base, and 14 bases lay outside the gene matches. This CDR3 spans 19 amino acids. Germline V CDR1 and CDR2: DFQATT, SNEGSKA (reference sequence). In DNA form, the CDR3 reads TGCAGTGCTAGAGCCCTGGACAGGGGGGTGATAGAGGGCAATCAGCCCCAGCATTTT. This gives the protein CSARALDRGVIEGNQPQHF.

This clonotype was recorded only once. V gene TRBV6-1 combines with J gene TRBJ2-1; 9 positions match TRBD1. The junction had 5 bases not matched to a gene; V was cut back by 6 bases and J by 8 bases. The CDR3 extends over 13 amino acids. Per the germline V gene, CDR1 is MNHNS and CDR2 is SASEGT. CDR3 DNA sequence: TGTGCCAGCAGAGACAGGGGGTTCGATGAGCAGTTCTTC. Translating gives CASRDRGFDEQFF.

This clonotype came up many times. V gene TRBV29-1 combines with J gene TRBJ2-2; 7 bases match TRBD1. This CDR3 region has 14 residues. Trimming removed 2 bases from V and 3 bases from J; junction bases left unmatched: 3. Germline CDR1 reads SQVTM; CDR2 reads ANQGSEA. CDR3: CSVELGTDTGELFF. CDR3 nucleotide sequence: TGCAGCGTTGAACTGGGGACAGACACCGGGGAGCTGTTTTTT.

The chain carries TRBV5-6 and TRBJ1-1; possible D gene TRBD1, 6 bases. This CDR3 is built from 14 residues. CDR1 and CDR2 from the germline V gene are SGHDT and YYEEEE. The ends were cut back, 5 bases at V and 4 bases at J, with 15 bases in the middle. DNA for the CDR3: TGTGCCAGCAGGCTGGGGGGGCGGGCCACTGAAGCTTTCTTT. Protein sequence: CASRLGGRATEAFF.

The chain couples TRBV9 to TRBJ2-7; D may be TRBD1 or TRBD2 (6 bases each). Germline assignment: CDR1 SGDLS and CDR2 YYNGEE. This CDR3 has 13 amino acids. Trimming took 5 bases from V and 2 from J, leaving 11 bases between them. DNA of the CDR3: TGTGCCAGCAGTACGGGGGCCGCCTACGAGCAGTACTTC. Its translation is CASSTGAAYEQYF.

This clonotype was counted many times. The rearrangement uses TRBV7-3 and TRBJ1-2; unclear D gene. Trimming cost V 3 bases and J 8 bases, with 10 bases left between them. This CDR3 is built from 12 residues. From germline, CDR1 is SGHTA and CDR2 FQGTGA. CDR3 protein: CASSLNGQGYTF. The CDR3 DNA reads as TGTGCCAGCAGCTTGAATGGGCAAGGCTACACCTTC. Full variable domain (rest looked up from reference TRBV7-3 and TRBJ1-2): GAGVSQTPSNKVTEKGKYVELRCDPISGHTALYWYRQSLGQGPEFLIYFQGTGAADDSGLPNDRFFAVRPEGSVSTLKIQRTERGDSAVYLCASSLNGQGYTFGSGTRLTVV.

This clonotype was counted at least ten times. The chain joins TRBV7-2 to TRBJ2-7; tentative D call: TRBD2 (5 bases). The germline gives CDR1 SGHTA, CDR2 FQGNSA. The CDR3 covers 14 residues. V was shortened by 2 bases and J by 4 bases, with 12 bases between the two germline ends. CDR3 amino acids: CASSLRWTRYEQYF. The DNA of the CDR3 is TGTGCCAGCAGCTTAAGATGGACTCGGTACGAGCAGTACTTC. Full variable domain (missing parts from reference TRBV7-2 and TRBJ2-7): GAGVSQSPSNKVTEKGKDVELRCDPISGHTALYWYRQSLGQGLEFLIYFQGNSAPDKSGLPSDRFSAERTGGSVSTLTIQRTQQEDSAVYLCASSLRWTRYEQYFGPGTRLTVT.

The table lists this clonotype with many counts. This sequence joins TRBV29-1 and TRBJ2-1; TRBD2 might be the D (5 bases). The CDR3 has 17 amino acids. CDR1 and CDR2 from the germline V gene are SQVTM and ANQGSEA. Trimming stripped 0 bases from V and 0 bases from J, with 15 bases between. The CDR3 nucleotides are TGCAGCGTTGAAGATACCGACGGGAACCCCTCCTACAATGAGCAGTTCTTC. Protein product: CSVEDTDGNPSYNEQFF.

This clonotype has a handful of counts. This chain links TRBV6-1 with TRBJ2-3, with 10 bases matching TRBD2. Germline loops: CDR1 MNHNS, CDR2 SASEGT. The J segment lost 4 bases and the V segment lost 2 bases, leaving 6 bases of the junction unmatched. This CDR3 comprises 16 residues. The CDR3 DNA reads TGTGCCAGCAGTGAACTAGAAGCGGGGGGGGCAGATACGCAGTATTTT. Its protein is CASSELEAGGADTQYF.

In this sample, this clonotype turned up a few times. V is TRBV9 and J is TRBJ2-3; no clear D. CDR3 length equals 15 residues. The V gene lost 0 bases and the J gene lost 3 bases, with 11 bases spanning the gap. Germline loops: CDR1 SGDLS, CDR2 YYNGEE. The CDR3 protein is CASSVEDLRTDTQYF. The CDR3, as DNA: TGTGCCAGCAGCGTAGAGGACCTCCGGACAGATACGCAGTATTTT.

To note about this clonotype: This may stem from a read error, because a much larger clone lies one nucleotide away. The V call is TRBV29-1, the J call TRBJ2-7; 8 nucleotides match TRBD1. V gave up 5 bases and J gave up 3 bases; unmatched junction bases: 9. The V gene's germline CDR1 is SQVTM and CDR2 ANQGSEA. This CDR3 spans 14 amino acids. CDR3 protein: CSVSKTGDGYEQYF. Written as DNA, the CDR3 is TGCAGCGTTTCCAAGACAGGGGACGGCTACGAGCAGTACTTC.

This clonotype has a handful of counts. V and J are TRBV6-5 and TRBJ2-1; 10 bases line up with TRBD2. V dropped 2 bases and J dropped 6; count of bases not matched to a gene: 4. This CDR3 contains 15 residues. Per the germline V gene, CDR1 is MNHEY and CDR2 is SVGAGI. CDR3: CASSYESGGGNEQFF. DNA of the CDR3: TGTGCCAGCAGTTACGAAAGCGGGGGGGGCAATGAGCAGTTCTTC.

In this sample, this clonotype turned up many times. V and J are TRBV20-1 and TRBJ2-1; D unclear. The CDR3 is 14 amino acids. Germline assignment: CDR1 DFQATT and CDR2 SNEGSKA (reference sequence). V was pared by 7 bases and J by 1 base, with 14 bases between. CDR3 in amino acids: CSVLKGPSYNEQFF. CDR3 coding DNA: TGCAGTGTACTCAAAGGACCGTCCTACAATGAGCAGTTCTTC.

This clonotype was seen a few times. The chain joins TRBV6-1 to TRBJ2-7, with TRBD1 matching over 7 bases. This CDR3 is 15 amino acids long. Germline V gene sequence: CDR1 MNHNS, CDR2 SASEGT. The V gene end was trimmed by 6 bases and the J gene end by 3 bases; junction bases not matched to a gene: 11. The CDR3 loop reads CASSSPPGQNYEQYF. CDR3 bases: TGTGCCAGCAGCTCACCCCCGGGACAGAACTACGAGCAGTACTTC.

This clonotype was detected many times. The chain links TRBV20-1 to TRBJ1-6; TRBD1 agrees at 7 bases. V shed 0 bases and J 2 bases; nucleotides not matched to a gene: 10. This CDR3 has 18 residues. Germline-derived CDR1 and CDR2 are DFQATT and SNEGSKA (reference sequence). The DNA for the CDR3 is TGCAGTGCTAGAGAACACGACAGGGTGAGGGCCTATAATTCACCCCTCCACTTT. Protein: CSAREHDRVRAYNSPLHF.

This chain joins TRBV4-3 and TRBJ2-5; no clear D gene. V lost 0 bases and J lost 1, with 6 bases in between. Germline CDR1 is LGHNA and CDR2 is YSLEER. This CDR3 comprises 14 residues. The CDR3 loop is CASSQETPQETQYF. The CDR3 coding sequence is TGCGCCAGCAGCCAAGAGACACCCCAAGAGACCCAGTACTTC.

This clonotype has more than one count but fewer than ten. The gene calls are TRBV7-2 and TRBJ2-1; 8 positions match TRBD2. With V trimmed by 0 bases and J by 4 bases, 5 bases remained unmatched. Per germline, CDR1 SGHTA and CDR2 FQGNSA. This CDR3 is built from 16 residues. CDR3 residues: CASSLAPGGGYNEQFF. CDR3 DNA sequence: TGTGCCAGCAGCTTAGCTCCGGGGGGGGGGTACAATGAGCAGTTCTTC.